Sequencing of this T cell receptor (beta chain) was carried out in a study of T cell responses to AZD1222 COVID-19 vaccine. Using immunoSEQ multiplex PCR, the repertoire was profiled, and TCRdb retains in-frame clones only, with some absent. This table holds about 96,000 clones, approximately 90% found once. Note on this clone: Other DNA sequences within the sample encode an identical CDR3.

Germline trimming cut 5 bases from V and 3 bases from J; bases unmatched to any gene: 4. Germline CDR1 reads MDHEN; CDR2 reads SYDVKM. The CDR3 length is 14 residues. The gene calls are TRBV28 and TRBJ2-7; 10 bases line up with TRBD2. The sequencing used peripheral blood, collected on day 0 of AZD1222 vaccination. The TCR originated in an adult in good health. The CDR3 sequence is CASSRLAGNYEQYF. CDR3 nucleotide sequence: TGTGCCAGCAGTCGACTAGCGGGTAACTACGAGCAGTACTTC.